The 17 T cell receptor beta chains given below trace back to one sample, sequenced in a study of T cell clonality in common variable immunodeficiency. Sequencing used immunoSEQ multiplex PCR; TCRdb keeps in-frame clones, though not all of them. The sample has approximately 57,000 clones, none seen only once. The material sequenced was peripheral blood mononuclear cells. Receptors were obtained from a person between 18 and 70 years old in good health.

This clone has more than one count but fewer than ten. Read coverage stops 3 residues before the CDR3 terminus; the germline J gene supplies the remainder. The rearrangement links TRBV7-9 to TRBJ1-2; D gene unclear. The CDR3 contains 15 residues. Germline CDR1 and CDR2: SEHNR and FQNEAQ (reference sequence). CDR3 DNA, as far as it was read: TGTGCCAGCAGCTTAGCGAGCGGGTCCTACAATGAC. Translated: CASSLASGSYND. The whole CDR3 protein is CASSLASGSYNDYTF.

This clone showed up just a few times. The read terminates 3 residues before the CDR3 end, so the remaining end is supplied by the germline J gene. This chain joins TRBV6-2 or TRBV6-3 and TRBJ1-2; D not resolved. This CDR3 spans 14 amino acids. Germline V gives CDR1 MNHEY, CDR2 SVGEGT. The CDR3: CASSWTSAQEAYTF. The covered CDR3 bases are TGTGCCAGCAGTTGGACTAGCGCCCAAGAGGCC.

This clone came up many times. The CDR3 extends 3 residues past the end of the read, so its final part is completed from the germline J gene. The chain is built from TRBV20-1 and TRBJ1-2, with D possibly being TRBD1 (5 bases). Per the germline V gene, CDR1 is DFQATT and CDR2 is SNEGSKA (reference sequence). The CDR3 consists of 10 residues. The CDR3 is CSASRGGYTF. The covered CDR3 bases are TGCAGTGCTAGTCGGGGGGGC.

This clone was observed many times. The read ends 3 residues shy of where the CDR3 ends; the end is completed using the germline J gene. The chain uses TRBV7-2 and TRBJ1-1; tentative D call: TRBD1 (5 bases). V was pared by 6 bases and J by 0 bases, with 14 bases between. In germline, CDR1 is SGHTA, CDR2 FQGNSA. This CDR3 comprises 15 residues. CDR3 bases read: TGTGCCAGCAGTATCAGCCTGGACATGAACACTGAA. As protein: CASSISLDMNTE. The CDR3 as a whole reads CASSISLDMNTEAFF.

Ten or more counts support this clone. The CDR3 is cut off 3 residues early in the read; its end comes from the germline J gene. V is TRBV5-4 and J is TRBJ2-3, with 7 bases matching TRBD1. The V gene's germline CDR1 is SGHNT and CDR2 YYREEE (reference sequence). V was pared by 0 bases and J by 0 bases, with 4 bases of the junction left unmatched. CDR3 size: 16 residues. The CDR3 loop reads CASSLGQGVSTDTQYF. The CDR3 bases that were read are TGTGCCAGCAGCTTGGGGCAGGGGGTGAGCACAGATACG.

There are many counts of this clone. The read gets to within 3 residues of the CDR3 end, and the germline J gene fills in the rest. The J gene is TRBJ2-5, the V gene TRBV18; D gene ambiguous. Trimming stripped 4 bases from V and 0 bases from J, with 3 bases between. This CDR3 has 12 amino acids. Germline CDR1 KGHSH, CDR2 LQKENI. CDR3 amino acids: CASSLNQETQYF. The part of the CDR3 DNA that was read is TGTGCCAGCTCACTTAACCAAGAGACC.

This clone was counted at least ten times. The sequenced fragment ends 3 residues before the CDR3 boundary, so the rest is inferred from the germline J gene. This sequence joins TRBV5-4 and TRBJ2-2; no definite D call. The CDR3 runs to 15 residues. V lost 1 base, J lost 2 bases, and 9 bases lay in between. Germline loops: CDR1 SGHNT, CDR2 YYREEE (reference sequence). The sequenced CDR3 bases are TGTGCCAGCAGCTTGATGGCAATAAACACCGGGGAG. Amino acids: CASSLMAINTGE. The whole CDR3 sequence reads CASSLMAINTGELFF.

This clone was counted ten times or more. The CDR3 is cut off 3 residues early in the read; its end comes from the germline J gene. The chain links TRBV7-9 to TRBJ2-7, with 9 bases lining up with TRBD1. Per the germline V gene, CDR1 is SEHNR and CDR2 is FQNEAQ (reference sequence). This CDR3 contains 14 residues. Germline trimming cut 6 bases from V and 5 bases from J; bases unmatched to any gene: 8. The DNA read from the CDR3 is TGTGCCAGCAGACCCGGGACAGGGTTCCACGAG. Its protein product is CASRPGTGFHE. The whole CDR3 sequence reads CASRPGTGFHEQYF.

The table lists this clone with a few counts. The read finishes 3 residues shy of the CDR3 end, and the germline J gene is used to complete it. This sequence joins TRBV2 and TRBJ1-1; possible D gene TRBD1, 5 bases. Per germline, CDR1 SNHLY and CDR2 FYNNEI. CDR3 size: 13 residues. The DNA read from the CDR3 is TGTGCCAGCAGGGGACTTACGGGGAATGAG. This codes for CASRGLTGNE. The whole CDR3 sequence is CASRGLTGNEAFF.

This clone was seen many times. The CDR3 end is not reached by the read, which stops 3 residues before it; the germline J gene fills it in. The chain uses TRBV20-1 and TRBJ2-5, with TRBD2 matching over 13 bases. The V gene's germline CDR1 is DFQATT and CDR2 SNEGSKA (reference sequence). This CDR3 spans 17 amino acids. J gave up 0 bases and V 6 bases, and 10 bases lay outside the gene matches. The sequenced part of the CDR3 DNA is TGCAGTGCCTCAGGACTAGCGGGGGCCTTGTACCAAGAGACC. This encodes CSASGLAGALYQET. The entire CDR3 is CSASGLAGALYQETQYF.

In this sample, this clone turned up a few times. The sequence runs out 3 residues before the end of the CDR3; the remainder is reconstructed from the germline J gene. V usage is TRBV2 and J usage is TRBJ2-3, with a possible D match to TRBD1 (5 bases). Per the germline V gene, CDR1 is SNHLY and CDR2 is FYNNEI. The CDR3 spans 14 residues. CDR3 sequence: CASSLRGPSKTQYF. The covered CDR3 bases are TGTGCCAGCAGTCTAAGGGGCCCTTCGAAGACG.

This clone was detected many times. The CDR3 end falls 3 residues outside the read, so it is completed with the germline J gene. The chain joins TRBV7-9 to TRBJ2-1, with 8 bases matching TRBD2. In germline, CDR1 is SEHNR, CDR2 FQNEAQ (reference sequence). There are 14 residues in the CDR3. With 11 bases clipped from V and 4 bases from J, the junction kept 10 bases outside the gene matches. CDR3 bases read: TGTGCCTTCAAGCCCAGCGGGGGTTACAATGAG. Amino acids: CAFKPSGGYNE. Given in full, the CDR3 is CAFKPSGGYNEQFF.

Comment on this clone: The read halts 3 residues ahead of the CDR3 end, with the missing end drawn from the germline J gene. This chain joins TRBV5-1 and TRBJ2-5, with a possible D match to TRBD1 (6 bases). This CDR3 has 15 amino acids. V gave up 4 bases and J gave up 1 base, with 14 bases separating them. Germline V gene sequence: CDR1 SGHRS, CDR2 YFSETQ. CDR3 DNA (partial): TGCGCCAGCAGCGAGGACAGCGGATTCCAAGAGACC. Translated, it gives CASSEDSGFQET. The full CDR3 protein is CASSEDSGFQETQYF.

This clone was picked up many times. The read halts 3 residues ahead of the CDR3 end, with the missing end drawn from the germline J gene. This chain joins TRBV9 and TRBJ2-2; TRBD1 might be the D (5 bases). Trimming removed 0 bases at V and 4 bases at J, with 10 bases between. The CDR3 extends over 15 amino acids. Germline lookup yields CDR1 SGDLS and CDR2 YYNGEE. The CDR3 is CASSVDGRATGELFF. The sequenced part of the CDR3 DNA is TGTGCCAGCAGCGTAGATGGCAGGGCCACCGGGGAG. Full variable domain (missing parts from reference TRBV9 and TRBJ2-2): DSGVTQTPKHLITATGQRVTLRCSPRSGDLSVYWYQQSLDQGLQFLIQYYNGEERAKGNILERFSAQQFPDLHSELNLSSLELGDSALYFCASSVDGRATGELFFGEGSRLTVL.

This clone was observed at least ten times. Here the CDR3 reads CAWATSGDHTGELFF. CDR3 DNA (partial): TGTGCCTGGGCGACTAGCGGGGATCACACCGGGGAG. The chain has TRBV30 and TRBJ2-2, with TRBD2 matching 11 bases. The CDR3 end lies 3 residues beyond the end of the read and is filled in from the germline J gene. V was clipped by 5 bases and J by 3 bases; unmatched bases: 5. Germline V gives CDR1 GTSNPN, CDR2 SVGIG (reference sequence). This CDR3 region has 15 residues.

This clone has a count of ten or more. The read finishes 3 residues shy of the CDR3 end, and the germline J gene is used to complete it. The identical CDR3 is also encoded by other nucleotide sequences in the sample. The chain carries TRBV7-9 and TRBJ2-1; D is perhaps TRBD1 (5 bases). This CDR3 is built from 12 residues. Germline V gene lookup returns CDR1 SEHNR and CDR2 FQNEAQ (reference sequence). V was pared by 1 base and J by 7 bases, with 5 bases between. CDR3 protein: CASSLDRNEQFF. The part of the CDR3 DNA that was read is TGTGCCAGCAGCTTAGACAGGAATGAG.

Only a few counts were recorded for this clone. Given a much more abundant clone one base away, this may be a read error. The read ends 3 residues shy of where the CDR3 ends; the end is completed using the germline J gene. The V call is TRBV7-9, the J call TRBJ2-5, with 10 bases fitting TRBD2. Germline V gene data show CDR1 as SEHNR and CDR2 as FQNEAQ (reference sequence). The CDR3 runs to 13 residues. The CDR3 DNA, read in part, is TGTGCCAACCAGCGGGGGGGCACAGATACC. Its translation: CANQRGGTDT. The full CDR3 protein reads CANQRGGTDTQYF.